This T cell receptor (beta chain) was documented in a study of T cells in narcolepsy. Study observations and caveats: HCRT-specific and TRIB2-specific autoreactive clonotypes appeared among same-patient CSF and blood CD4+ clonotypes. In some patient and control memory CD4+ samples, autoreactive clones were absent. Reportedly, autoreactive clonotypes were serially detected in patients' blood but not controls'.

Only in-frame clones appear in the TCRdb table, and some are missing; sequencing was by immunoSEQ multiplex PCR. The sample has about 22,000 clones, approximately 80% seen once. About this clone itself: The antigen is unknown.

Sequenced: memory (CD45RA-) CD4+ T cells from blood. This TCR derives from a human donor in good health.

DNA of the CDR3: TGTGCCAGCAGCTTGGCGATAGACGGCTACGAGCAGTACTTC. Protein product: CASSLAIDGYEQYF. The chain is built from TRBV5-4 and TRBJ2-7; D remains ambiguous. The CDR3 consists of 14 residues. Trimming took off 0 bases at V and 3 bases at J, with 10 bases between the two ends. The germline CDR1 and CDR2 sequences are SGHNT and YYREEE (reference sequence).